Below are 30 T cell receptor beta chains sequenced from a single sample in a study of shared clonotypes between healthy human individuals. Here immunoSEQ multiplex PCR was the method, and the copy in TCRdb shows in-frame clones only, minus some. The sample records 400,000 to 600,000 clones, approximately 94% being singletons. Sequencing was carried out using naive CD4+ T cells sorted from blood. Noted subset: CD45RA+ positively selected. Receptors were obtained from a young woman in good health.

The chain recombines TRBV7-9 with TRBJ2-3; possible D gene TRBD2, 6 bases. CDR3 length equals 15 residues. With 2 bases removed from V and 0 bases from J, the gap between germline ends came to 9 bases. Per the germline V gene, CDR1 is SEHNR and CDR2 is FQNEAQ (reference sequence). Here the CDR3 reads CASSLRGTSTDTQYF. The CDR3 bases are TGTGCCAGCAGCTTACGGGGGACTAGCACAGATACGCAGTATTTT.

CDR3 amino acids: CASSNRDTGNTIYF. For the CDR3, the DNA is TGTGCCAGCAGTAACCGGGACACGGGAAACACCATATATTTT. The chain combines TRBV2 with TRBJ1-3, with a possible D match to TRBD1 (6 bases). V gave up 5 bases and J gave up 4 bases, with 12 bases separating them. The CDR3 consists of 14 residues. Germline V gene lookup returns CDR1 SNHLY and CDR2 FYNNEI. The full variable domain, its missing parts supplied by reference TRBV2 and TRBJ1-3, is EPEVTQTPSHQVTQMGQEVILRCVPISNHLYFYWYRQILGQKVEFLVSFYNNEISEKSEIFDDQFSVERPDGSNFTLKIRSTKLEDSAMYFCASSNRDTGNTIYFGEGSWLTVV.

This chain connects TRBV5-8 to TRBJ2-6; D not resolved. There are 14 residues in the CDR3. Germline assignment: CDR1 SGHTS and CDR2 YDEGEE. V dropped 4 bases and J dropped 1 base, with 6 bases sitting between them. For the CDR3, the DNA is TGTGCCAGCAGCCCTAAGTCTGGGGCCAACGTCCTGACTTTC. The encoded protein is CASSPKSGANVLTF.

V usage is TRBV5-6 and J usage is TRBJ2-5; no clear D. The assigned J gene may be wrong: the sequence end matches TRBJ2-7 better. Germline values: CDR1 SGHDT, CDR2 YYEEEE. The CDR3 length is 14 residues. In nucleotides, the CDR3 is TGTGCCAGCAGCTGGGTGGCAGGCTCCTACGAGCAGTACTTC. Translated: CASSWVAGSYEQYF.

The CDR3 bases are TGCGCCAGCAGCCACCCGACTAGCGGGAGAACCTACGAGCAGTACTTC. Translating it yields CASSHPTSGRTYEQYF. The rearrangement links TRBV4-1 to TRBJ2-7; TRBD2 matches at 12 bases. The CDR3 runs 16 residues. Germline values: CDR1 MGHRA, CDR2 YSYEKL. V trimming: 3 bases; J trimming: 2 bases; junction bases outside the gene matches: 5.

This clone showed up just a few times. V and J are TRBV5-6 and TRBJ2-3; no clear D. Per germline, CDR1 SGHDT and CDR2 YYEEEE. The CDR3 spans 12 residues. The germline V and J ends were trimmed by 5 bases and 6 bases, with 10 bases remaining between them. The CDR3 spells CASRSVGDTQYF. The CDR3 coding sequence is TGTGCCAGCAGATCGGTGGGGGATACGCAGTATTTT.

The chain combines TRBV18 with TRBJ1-4, with 10 positions matching TRBD1. The CDR3 is 14 residues long. The germline CDR1 and CDR2 sequences are KGHSH and LQKENI. V lost 3 bases, J lost 7 bases, and 2 bases stayed unmatched. The CDR3 region is CASSPGTGVEKLFF. CDR3 nucleotide sequence: TGTGCCAGCTCACCGGGGACAGGGGTTGAAAAACTGTTTTTT.

The chain recombines TRBV6-4 with TRBJ1-3; D is undetermined. CDR3 length equals 19 residues. Germline loops: CDR1 MRHNA, CDR2 SNTAGT. V gave up 0 bases and J gave up 8 bases, with 26 bases separating them. Here the CDR3 DNA reads TGTGCCAGCAGTGACTCGAAGCGAGAGGAGCTCCAAAAACGTCACACCATATATTTT. Amino acid sequence: CASSDSKREELQKRHTIYF.

The chain joins TRBV5-6 to TRBJ2-7; the match to TRBD2 covers 11 bases. After removal of 2 bases from V and 2 bases from J, the junction contained 6 bases not matched to a gene. CDR3 size: 16 residues. Germline V gives CDR1 SGHDT, CDR2 YYEEEE. Here the CDR3 reads CASSLRGTSGTYEQYF. DNA for the CDR3: TGTGCCAGCAGCTTACGCGGGACTAGCGGCACCTACGAGCAGTACTTC. Variable domain in full (rest from reference TRBV5-6 and TRBJ2-7): DAGVTQSPTHLIKTRGQQVTLRCSPKSGHDTVSWYQQALGQGPQFIFQYYEEEERQRGNFPDRFSGHQFPNYSSELNVNALLLGDSALYLCASSLRGTSGTYEQYFGPGTRLTVT.

The V and J genes are TRBV18 and TRBJ1-1; TRBD1 agrees at 11 bases. The CDR3 runs 17 residues. Trimming cost V 4 bases and J 0 bases; bases outside gene matches: 7. Germline CDR1 is KGHSH and CDR2 is LQKENI. The CDR3 loop reads CASSLGQGAPLNTEAFF. The CDR3 DNA follows: TGTGCCAGCTCACTTGGACAGGGGGCCCCTTTGAACACTGAAGCTTTCTTT.

The V gene is TRBV5-1, the J gene TRBJ1-1, with D unresolved. The germline gives CDR1 SGHRS, CDR2 YFSETQ. The CDR3 runs 11 residues. Trimming removed 4 bases from V and 3 bases from J, with 4 bases in between. The CDR3 sequence is CASSRDTEAFF. The CDR3 DNA reads TGCGCCAGCAGCCGAGACACTGAAGCTTTCTTT.

V gene TRBV18 combines with J gene TRBJ2-5; D gene unclear. V was cut by 0 bases and J by 4 bases, with 9 bases left in between. Germline CDR1 and CDR2: KGHSH and LQKENI. The CDR3 runs 14 residues. CDR3: CASSPPEDRETQYF. The CDR3 nucleotides read TGTGCCAGCTCACCACCGGAAGATCGAGAGACCCAGTACTTC.

The chain links TRBV21-1 to TRBJ2-5; the table calls TRBD1, which could not be checked here. TRBV21-1 is a pseudogene locus. This CDR3 region has 16 residues. CDR3 amino acids: CASSKGEQGGGETQYF. CDR3 nucleotides: TGTGCCAGCAGCAAAGGGGAACAGGGTGGTGGGGAGACCCAGTACTTC.

To note about this clone: Other DNA sequences in this sample translate to the same CDR3. The V gene is TRBV6-1, the J gene TRBJ1-5; D unclear. The germline V and J ends were trimmed by 3 bases and 2 bases, with 8 bases remaining between them. Per the germline V gene, CDR1 is MNHNS and CDR2 is SASEGT. The CDR3 extends over 14 amino acids. The DNA for the CDR3 is TGTGCCAGCAGTGAGTACCTGGGCAATCAGCCCCAGCATTTT. It codes for CASSEYLGNQPQHF.

V and J are TRBV5-4 and TRBJ2-5; 7 bases align to TRBD2. The DNA end is a closer match to TRBJ2-7, so the J assignment may be wrong. The germline CDR1 and CDR2 sequences are SGHNT and YYREEE (reference sequence). The CDR3 contains 16 residues. CDR3: CASTWGGPGGVYEQYF. In nucleotides, the CDR3 is TGTGCCAGCACCTGGGGGGGACCGGGAGGCGTCTACGAGCAGTACTTC.

The chain is built from TRBV7-8 and TRBJ1-2; TRBD1 matches 7 bases. Losses at the gene ends were 8 bases for V and 6 bases for J; bases not matched to a gene: 9. The length of the CDR3 is 13 residues. CDR1 is SGHVS and CDR2 is FQNEAQ in the germline V gene. CDR3 sequence: CASARGRLDGYTF. For the CDR3, the DNA is TGTGCCAGCGCGAGGGGGCGCCTGGATGGCTACACCTTC.

Only one count was recorded for this clone. The rearrangement uses TRBV28 and TRBJ1-2, with D maybe TRBD1 (6 bases). Trimming removed 6 bases at V and 4 bases at J, with 12 bases between. Germline CDR1 is MDHEN and CDR2 is SYDVKM. CDR3 length: 13 amino acids. The CDR3 sequence is CASRTTGIYGYTF. As DNA, the CDR3 is TGTGCCAGCAGGACAACAGGGATCTATGGCTACACCTTC.

V is TRBV27 and J is TRBJ1-2; D is perhaps TRBD1 (6 bases). The CDR3 is 15 residues long. V lost 5 bases to trimming and J lost 3 bases, with 16 bases between them. CDR1 is MNHEY and CDR2 is SMNVEV in the germline V gene (reference sequence). The CDR3 DNA reads as TGTGCCAGCAGTATCGGGACGAAGGGGGACTATGGCTACACCTTC. Translated: CASSIGTKGDYGYTF.

This chain connects TRBV30 to TRBJ2-1; 12 positions match TRBD2. The germline gives CDR1 GTSNPN, CDR2 SVGIG (reference sequence). The J segment lost 8 bases and the V segment lost 2 bases, leaving 7 bases of the junction unmatched. The CDR3 runs 15 residues. CDR3 region: CAWSLAGGPADEQFF. The CDR3 DNA reads as TGTGCCTGGAGTCTAGCGGGAGGGCCAGCTGATGAGCAGTTCTTC. Supplemented by reference TRBV30 and TRBJ2-1, the full variable domain reads SQTIHQWPATLVQPVGSPLSLECTVEGTSNPNLYWYRQAAGRGLQLLFYSVGIGQISSEVPQNLSASRPQDRQFILSSKKLLLSDSGFYLCAWSLAGGPADEQFFGPGTRLTVL.

This sequence joins TRBV11-2 and TRBJ2-3; D gene uncertain. This CDR3 spans 16 amino acids. V was shortened by 1 base and J by 0 bases, with 11 bases between the two germline ends. Germline V gene sequence: CDR1 SGHAT, CDR2 FQNNGV. The CDR3 DNA reads as TGTGCCAGCAGCTTAGTTTCTACAGAGAGCACAGATACGCAGTATTTT. Encoded protein: CASSLVSTESTDTQYF.

This chain connects TRBV11-2 to TRBJ2-1, with TRBD2 identical over 9 bases. V trimming: 1 base; J trimming: 6 bases; junction bases outside the gene matches: 7. The length of the CDR3 is 16 residues. CDR1 and CDR2 from the germline V gene are SGHAT and FQNNGV. Here the CDR3 DNA reads TGTGCCAGCAGCTTAGTCGGCGGGAGGGCCTTCAATGAGCAGTTCTTC. This sequence encodes CASSLVGGRAFNEQFF.

This chain connects TRBV7-2 to TRBJ2-5; 12 positions match TRBD2. The CDR3 has 15 amino acids. The V gene's germline CDR1 is SGHTA and CDR2 FQGNSA. With V trimmed by 5 bases and J by 5 bases, 6 bases remained unmatched. The CDR3 DNA sequence: TGTGCCAGCAGCGCAGGACTAGCGGGATCTGAGACCCAGTACTTC. Encoded protein: CASSAGLAGSETQYF.

The chain employs TRBV30 and TRBJ1-6; 9 bases fit TRBD1. The CDR3 sequence is 14 residues long. Germline V CDR1 and CDR2: GTSNPN, SVGIG (reference sequence). Trimming removed 2 bases from V and 9 bases from J; junction bases left unmatched: 5. CDR3 DNA sequence: TGTGCCTGGAGTACGCGACAGGGGGGTTCACCCCTCCACTTT. Translation gives CAWSTRQGGSPLHF.

The gene calls are TRBV5-4 and TRBJ2-5; D gene unclear. This CDR3 has 14 amino acids. V was shortened by 0 bases and J by 5 bases, with 11 bases between the two germline ends. From germline, CDR1 is SGHNT and CDR2 YYREEE (reference sequence). This CDR3 is CASSLDELGETQYF. The DNA of the CDR3 is TGTGCCAGCAGCTTGGATGAATTAGGGGAGACCCAGTACTTC.

This chain links TRBV10-3 with TRBJ1-2; TRBD1 matches 10 bases. Looked up from germline, CDR1 is ENHRY and CDR2 is SYGVKD. With 2 bases clipped from V and 0 bases from J, the junction kept 0 bases outside the gene matches. This CDR3 spans 15 amino acids. The CDR3 nucleotides are TGTGCCATCAGTGAGGGGACAGGGGCTAACTATGGCTACACCTTC. Translated, it gives CAISEGTGANYGYTF.

This chain joins TRBV27 and TRBJ2-7, with D unclear. This CDR3 has 13 residues. Germline CDR1 is MNHEY and CDR2 is SMNVEV (reference sequence). V was cut by 2 bases and J by 2 bases, with 7 bases left in between. CDR3 DNA: TGTGCCAGCAGTTTACAGGTAACCTACGAGCAGTACTTC. This gives the protein CASSLQVTYEQYF.

This clone was seen a single time. The chain employs TRBV5-1 and TRBJ1-1, with 9 bases lining up with TRBD1. V lost 3 bases and J lost 11; bases outside the gene matches: 8. The CDR3 spans 13 residues. The germline V gene encodes CDR1 SGHRS and CDR2 YFSETQ. This chain's CDR3 is CASSSPGQGAAFF. The CDR3 DNA sequence: TGCGCCAGCAGCTCCCCGGGACAGGGTGCCGCTTTCTTT.

The chain links TRBV4-1 to TRBJ2-1; TRBD2 matches 8 bases. The V gene end was trimmed by 5 bases and the J gene end by 10 bases; junction bases not matched to a gene: 16. Germline V gives CDR1 MGHRA, CDR2 YSYEKL. The CDR3 runs to 16 residues. The CDR3 DNA reads TGCGCCAGCAGCTCCCCACGGCTAGCGGGTGGTGGCGAGCAGTTCTTC. Translation gives CASSSPRLAGGGEQFF.

This chain joins TRBV10-3 and TRBJ2-7, with 11 bases lining up with TRBD2. CDR1 is ENHRY, CDR2 SYGVKD, per germline. The CDR3 has 14 amino acids. After removal of 9 bases from V and 3 bases from J, the junction contained 7 bases not matched to a gene. Written as DNA, the CDR3 is TGTGCCATTGGACTAGCGGGTAATCTCTACGAGCAGTACTTC. Translation gives CAIGLAGNLYEQYF.

The V call is TRBV28, the J call TRBJ1-1; D unresolved. Trimming shortened V by 1 base and J by 1 base, and 13 bases separated the two germline ends. Germline V gene lookup returns CDR1 MDHEN and CDR2 SYDVKM. CDR3 length: 16 amino acids. CDR3: CASSLFIRTGNTEAFF. The CDR3 coding sequence is TGTGCCAGCAGTTTATTCATCCGGACGGGGAACACTGAAGCTTTCTTT.